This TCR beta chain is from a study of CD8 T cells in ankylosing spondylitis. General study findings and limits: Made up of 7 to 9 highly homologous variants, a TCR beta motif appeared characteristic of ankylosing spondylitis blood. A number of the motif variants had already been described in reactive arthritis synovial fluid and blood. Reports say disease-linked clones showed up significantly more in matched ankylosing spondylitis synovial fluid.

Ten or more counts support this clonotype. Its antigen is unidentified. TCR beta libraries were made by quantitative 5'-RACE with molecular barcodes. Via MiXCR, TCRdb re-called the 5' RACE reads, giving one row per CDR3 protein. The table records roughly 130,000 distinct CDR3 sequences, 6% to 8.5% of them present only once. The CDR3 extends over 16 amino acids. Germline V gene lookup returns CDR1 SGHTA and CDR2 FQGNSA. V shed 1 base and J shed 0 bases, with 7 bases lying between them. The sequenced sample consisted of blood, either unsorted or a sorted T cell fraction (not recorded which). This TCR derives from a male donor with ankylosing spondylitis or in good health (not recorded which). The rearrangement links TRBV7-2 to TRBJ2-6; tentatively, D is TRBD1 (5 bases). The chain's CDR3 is CASSLGQLSGANVLTF. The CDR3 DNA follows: TGTGCCAGCAGCTTAGGACAGCTCTCTGGGGCCAACGTCCTGACTTTC.